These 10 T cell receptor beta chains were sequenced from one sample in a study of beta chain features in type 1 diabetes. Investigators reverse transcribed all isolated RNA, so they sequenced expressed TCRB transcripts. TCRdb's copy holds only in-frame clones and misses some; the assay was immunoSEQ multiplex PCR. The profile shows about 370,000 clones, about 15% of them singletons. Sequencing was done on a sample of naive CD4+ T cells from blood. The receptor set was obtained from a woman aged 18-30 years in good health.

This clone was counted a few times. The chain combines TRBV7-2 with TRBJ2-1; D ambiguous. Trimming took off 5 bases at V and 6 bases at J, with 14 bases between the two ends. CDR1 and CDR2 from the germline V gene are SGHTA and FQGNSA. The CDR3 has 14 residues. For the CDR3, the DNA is TGTGCCAGCAGCGTAACTGAGGTTAGCAATGAGCAGTTCTTC. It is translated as CASSVTEVSNEQFF.

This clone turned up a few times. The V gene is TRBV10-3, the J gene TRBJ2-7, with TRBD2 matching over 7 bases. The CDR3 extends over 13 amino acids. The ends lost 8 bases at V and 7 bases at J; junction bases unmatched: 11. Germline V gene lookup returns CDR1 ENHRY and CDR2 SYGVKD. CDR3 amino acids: CAIGAGVLREQYF. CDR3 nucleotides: TGTGCCATCGGGGCGGGAGTATTGAGGGAGCAGTACTTC.

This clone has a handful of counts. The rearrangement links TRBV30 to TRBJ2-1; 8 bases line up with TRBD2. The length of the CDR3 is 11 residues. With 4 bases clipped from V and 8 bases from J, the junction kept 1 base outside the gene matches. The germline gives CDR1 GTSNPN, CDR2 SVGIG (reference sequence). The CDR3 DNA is TGTGCCTGGACGGGAGGGGATGAGCAGTTCTTC. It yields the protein CAWTGGDEQFF.

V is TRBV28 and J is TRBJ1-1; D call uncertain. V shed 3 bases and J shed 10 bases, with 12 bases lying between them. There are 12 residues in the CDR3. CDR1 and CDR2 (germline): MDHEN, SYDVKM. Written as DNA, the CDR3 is TGTGCCAGCAGTTTGACTAAAGGTGGAGCTTTCTTT. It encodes CASSLTKGGAFF.

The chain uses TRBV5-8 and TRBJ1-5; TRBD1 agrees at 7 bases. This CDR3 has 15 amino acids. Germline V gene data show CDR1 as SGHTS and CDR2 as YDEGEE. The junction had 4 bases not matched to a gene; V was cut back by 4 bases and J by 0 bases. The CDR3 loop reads CASSDRAYSNQPQHF. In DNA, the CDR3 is TGTGCCAGCAGCGACAGGGCTTATAGCAATCAGCCCCAGCATTTT.

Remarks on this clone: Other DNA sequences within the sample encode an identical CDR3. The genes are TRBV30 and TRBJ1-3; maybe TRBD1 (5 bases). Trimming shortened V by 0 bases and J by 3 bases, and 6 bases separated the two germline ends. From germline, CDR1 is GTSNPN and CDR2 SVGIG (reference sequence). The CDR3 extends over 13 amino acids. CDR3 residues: CAWSVQGGNTIYF. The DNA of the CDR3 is TGTGCCTGGAGTGTCCAGGGTGGAAACACCATATATTTT.

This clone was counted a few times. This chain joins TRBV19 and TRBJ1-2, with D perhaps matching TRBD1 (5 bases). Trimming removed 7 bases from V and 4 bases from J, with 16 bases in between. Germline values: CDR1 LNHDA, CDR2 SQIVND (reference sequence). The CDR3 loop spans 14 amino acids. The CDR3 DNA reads TGTGCCAGTACGAGGGTGCGGGACCGCTATGGCTACACCTTC. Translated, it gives CASTRVRDRYGYTF.

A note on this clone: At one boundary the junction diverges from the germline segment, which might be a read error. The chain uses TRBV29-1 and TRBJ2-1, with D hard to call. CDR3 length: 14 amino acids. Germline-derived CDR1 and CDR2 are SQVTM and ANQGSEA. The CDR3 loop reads CSAEDPLKANEQFF. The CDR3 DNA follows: TGCAGCGCTGAAGATCCCCTGAAAGCCAATGAGCAGTTCTTC.

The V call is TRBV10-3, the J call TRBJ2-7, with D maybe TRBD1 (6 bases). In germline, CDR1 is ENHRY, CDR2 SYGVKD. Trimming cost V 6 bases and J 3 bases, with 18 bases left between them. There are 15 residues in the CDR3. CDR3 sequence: CAISPRDMIGYEQYF. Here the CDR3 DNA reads TGTGCCATCAGCCCCCGGGACATGATAGGCTACGAGCAGTACTTC.

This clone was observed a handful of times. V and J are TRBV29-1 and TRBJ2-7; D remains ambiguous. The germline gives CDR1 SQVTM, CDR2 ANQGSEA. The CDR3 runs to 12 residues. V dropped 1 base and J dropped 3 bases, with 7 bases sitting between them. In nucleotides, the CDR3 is TGCAGCGTTGAAGTTACGAGCTACGAGCAGTACTTC. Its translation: CSVEVTSYEQYF.